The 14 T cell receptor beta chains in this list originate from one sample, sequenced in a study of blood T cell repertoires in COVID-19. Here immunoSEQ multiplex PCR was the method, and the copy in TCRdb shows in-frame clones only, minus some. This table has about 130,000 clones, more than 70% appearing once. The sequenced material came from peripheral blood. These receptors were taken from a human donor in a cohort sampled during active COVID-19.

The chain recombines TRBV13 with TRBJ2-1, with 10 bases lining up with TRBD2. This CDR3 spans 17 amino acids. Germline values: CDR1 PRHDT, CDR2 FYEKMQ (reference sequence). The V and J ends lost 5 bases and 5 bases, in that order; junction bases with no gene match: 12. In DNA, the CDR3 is TGTGCCAGCAGCCCCAGTTCCCTAGCGGGAGAAAACAATGAGCAGTTCTTC. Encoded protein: CASSPSSLAGENNEQFF.

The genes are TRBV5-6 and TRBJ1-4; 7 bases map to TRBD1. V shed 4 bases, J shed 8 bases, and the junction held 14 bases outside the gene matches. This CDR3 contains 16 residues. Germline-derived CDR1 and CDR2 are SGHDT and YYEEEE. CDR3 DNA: TGTGCCAGCAGCGCCACCCTGCAGGGGGTAGCGGAAAAACTGTTTTTT. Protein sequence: CASSATLQGVAEKLFF.

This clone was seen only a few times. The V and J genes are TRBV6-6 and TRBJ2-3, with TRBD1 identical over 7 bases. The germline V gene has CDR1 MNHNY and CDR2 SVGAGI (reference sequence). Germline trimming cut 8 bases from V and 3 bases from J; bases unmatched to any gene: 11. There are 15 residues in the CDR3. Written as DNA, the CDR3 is TGTGCCAGCCAACGGACAGGAACGTATACAGATACGCAGTATTTT. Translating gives CASQRTGTYTDTQYF.

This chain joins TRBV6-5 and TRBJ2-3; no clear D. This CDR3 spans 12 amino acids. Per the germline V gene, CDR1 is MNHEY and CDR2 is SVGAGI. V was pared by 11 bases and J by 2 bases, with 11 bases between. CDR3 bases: TGTGCCGGCGCAGGTGCCACAGATACGCAGTATTTT. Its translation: CAGAGATDTQYF.

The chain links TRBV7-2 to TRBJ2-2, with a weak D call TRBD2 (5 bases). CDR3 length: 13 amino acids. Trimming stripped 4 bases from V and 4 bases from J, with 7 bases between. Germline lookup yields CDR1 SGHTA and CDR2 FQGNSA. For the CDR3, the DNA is TGTGCCAGCAGCTCGGACTTCACCGGGGAGCTGTTTTTT. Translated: CASSSDFTGELFF.

The CDR3 bases are TGTGCCAGCAGTTCCCGGGAGGACAGTGAGCAGTTCTTC. The encoded protein is CASSSREDSEQFF. This chain uses TRBV12-3 or TRBV12-4 with TRBJ2-1; possible D gene TRBD2, 7 bases. The CDR3 is 13 residues long. The V end lost 4 bases, the J end lost 9 bases, and 13 bases lay between the germline ends.

CDR3 DNA sequence: TGTGCCAGCAGCCCCAGACAGGGGATTAAGGGCGGGACGATGTCTGGGGCCAACGTCCTGACTTTC. It is translated as CASSPRQGIKGGTMSGANVLTF. V gene TRBV27 combines with J gene TRBJ2-6; the match to TRBD1 covers 8 bases. The CDR3 is made up of 22 amino acids. From germline, CDR1 is MNHEY and CDR2 SMNVEV (reference sequence). Trimming at V came to 6 bases and at J to 1 base, leaving 23 bases not matched to a gene.

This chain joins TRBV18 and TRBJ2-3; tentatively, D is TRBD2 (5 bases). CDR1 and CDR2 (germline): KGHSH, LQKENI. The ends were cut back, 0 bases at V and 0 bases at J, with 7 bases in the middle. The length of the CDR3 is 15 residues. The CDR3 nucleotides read TGTGCCAGCTCACCACCCGGCGGGAGCACAGATACGCAGTATTTT. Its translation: CASSPPGGSTDTQYF.

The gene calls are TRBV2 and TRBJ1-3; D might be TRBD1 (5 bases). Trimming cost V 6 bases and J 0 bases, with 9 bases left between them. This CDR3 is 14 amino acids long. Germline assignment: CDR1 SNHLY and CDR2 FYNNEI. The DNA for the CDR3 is TGTGCCAGCAGATACAGGAGCTCTGGAAACACCATATATTTT. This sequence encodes CASRYRSSGNTIYF.

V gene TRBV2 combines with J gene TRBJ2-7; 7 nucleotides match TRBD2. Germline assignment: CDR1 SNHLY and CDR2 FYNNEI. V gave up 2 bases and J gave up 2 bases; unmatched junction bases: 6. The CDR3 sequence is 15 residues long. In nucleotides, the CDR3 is TGTGCCAGCAGTGAACGGCGCGGGAGTACCTACGAGCAGTACTTC. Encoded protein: CASSERRGSTYEQYF.

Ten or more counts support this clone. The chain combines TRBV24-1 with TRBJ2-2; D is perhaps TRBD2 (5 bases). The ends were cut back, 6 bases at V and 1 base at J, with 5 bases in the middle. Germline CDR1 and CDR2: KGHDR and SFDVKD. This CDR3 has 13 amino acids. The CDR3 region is CATSRENTGELFF. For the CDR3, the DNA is TGTGCCACCAGTCGGGAGAACACCGGGGAGCTGTTTTTT.

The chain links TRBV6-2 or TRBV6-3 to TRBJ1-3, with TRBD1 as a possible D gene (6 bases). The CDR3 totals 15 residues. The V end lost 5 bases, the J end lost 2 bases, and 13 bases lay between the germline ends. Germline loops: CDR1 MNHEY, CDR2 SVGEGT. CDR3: CASSRDRDTGNTIYF. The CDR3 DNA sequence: TGTGCCAGCAGTCGGGACCGGGACACTGGAAACACCATATATTTT.

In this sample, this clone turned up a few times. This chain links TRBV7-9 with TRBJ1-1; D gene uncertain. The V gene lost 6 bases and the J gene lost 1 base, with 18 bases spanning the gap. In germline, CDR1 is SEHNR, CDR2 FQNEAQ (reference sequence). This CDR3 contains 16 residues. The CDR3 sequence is CASSPRTTSGNTEAFF. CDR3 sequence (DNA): TGTGCCAGCAGTCCCCGAACTACCTCGGGGAACACTGAAGCTTTCTTT. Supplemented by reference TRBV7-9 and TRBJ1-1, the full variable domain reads DTGVSQNPRHKITKRGQNVTFRCDPISEHNRLYWYRQTLGQGPEFLTYFQNEAQLEKSRLLSDRFSAERPKGSFSTLEIQRTEQGDSAMYLCASSPRTTSGNTEAFFGQGTRLTVV.

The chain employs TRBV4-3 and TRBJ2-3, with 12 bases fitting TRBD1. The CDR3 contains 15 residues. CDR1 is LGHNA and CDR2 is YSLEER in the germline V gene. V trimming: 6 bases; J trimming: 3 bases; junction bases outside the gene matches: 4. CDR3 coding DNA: TGCGCCAGCAGTCGGGACAGGGGGCAAACAGATACGCAGTATTTT. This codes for CASSRDRGQTDTQYF.